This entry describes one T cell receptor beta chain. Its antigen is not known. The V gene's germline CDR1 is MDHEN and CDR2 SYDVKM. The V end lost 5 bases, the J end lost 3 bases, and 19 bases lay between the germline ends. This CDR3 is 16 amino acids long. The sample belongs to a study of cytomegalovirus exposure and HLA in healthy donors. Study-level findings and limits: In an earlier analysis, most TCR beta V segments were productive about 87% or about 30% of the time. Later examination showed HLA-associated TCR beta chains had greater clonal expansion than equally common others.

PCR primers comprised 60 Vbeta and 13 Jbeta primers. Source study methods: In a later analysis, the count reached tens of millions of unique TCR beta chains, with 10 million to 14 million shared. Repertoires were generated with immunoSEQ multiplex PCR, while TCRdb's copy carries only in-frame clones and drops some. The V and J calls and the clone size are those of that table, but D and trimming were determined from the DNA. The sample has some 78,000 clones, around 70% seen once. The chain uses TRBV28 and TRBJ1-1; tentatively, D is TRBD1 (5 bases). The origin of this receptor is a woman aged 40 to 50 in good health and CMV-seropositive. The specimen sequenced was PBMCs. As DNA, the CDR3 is TGTGCCAGCAGTCCCCGTTCTATTAGGGGCTACACTGAAGCTTTCTTT. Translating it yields CASSPRSIRGYTEAFF. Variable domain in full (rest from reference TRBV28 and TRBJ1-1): DVKVTQSSRYLVKRTGEKVFLECVQDMDHENMFWYRQDPGLGLRLIYFSYDVKMKEKGDIPEGYSVSREKKERFSLILESASTNQTSMYLCASSPRSIRGYTEAFFGQGTRLTVV.